These 8 T cell receptor beta chains came from one sample sequenced in a study of CD8 T cells in ankylosing spondylitis. TCRdb itself ran the 5' RACE reads through MiXCR, one entry per CDR3 protein. The data contain a few hundred thousand distinct CDR3 sequences, 15% to 20% of them singletons. The source material was blood, either unsorted or a sorted T cell fraction (not recorded which). All receptors come from a male donor with ankylosing spondylitis or in good health (not recorded which).

This clonotype was counted at least ten times. The genes are TRBV25-1 and TRBJ2-5; possible D gene TRBD2, 5 bases. CDR3 length: 13 residues. From germline, CDR1 is MGHDK and CDR2 SYGVNS. Trimming took off 7 bases at V and 4 bases at J, with 13 bases between the two ends. CDR3 DNA sequence: TGTGCCAGCAAAGAAGGGAGTGGAGAGACCCAGTACTTC. It translates to CASKEGSGETQYF.

The V and J genes are TRBV4-3 and TRBJ2-5; the D gene could be TRBD1 or TRBD2 (7 bases each). The CDR3 spans 19 residues. Trimming took off 0 bases at V and 2 bases at J, with 22 bases between the two ends. Germline V gene lookup returns CDR1 LGHNA and CDR2 YSLEER. The CDR3 sequence: CASSQDRERQGGLQETQYF. The CDR3 DNA follows: TGCGCCAGCAGCCAAGATCGGGAGCGACAGGGAGGGCTTCAAGAGACCCAGTACTTC.

The CDR3 DNA reads as TGTGCCACCAGCCCACGCGGGAACGAGCAGTTCTTC. It yields the protein CATSPRGNEQFF. The gene calls are TRBV15 and TRBJ2-1, with D perhaps TRBD2 (6 bases). Germline V gene sequence: CDR1 LNHNV, CDR2 YYDKDF (reference sequence). The CDR3 extends over 12 amino acids. Between the trimmed V and J ends, which lost 5 bases and 10 bases, there was a span of 12 bases.

The CDR3 protein is CASSLSQTFGDEQFF. CDR3 bases: TGTGCCAGCAGCTTATCCCAAACCTTCGGCGATGAGCAGTTCTTC. V gene TRBV7-3 combines with J gene TRBJ2-1; D uncertain. Germline CDR1 SGHTA, CDR2 FQGTGA. There are 15 residues in the CDR3. Trimming cost V 2 bases and J 8 bases, with 16 bases left between them. Full variable domain (outside the CDR3, taken from reference TRBV7-3 and TRBJ2-1): GAGVSQTPSNKVTEKGKYVELRCDPISGHTALYWYRQSLGQGPEFLIYFQGTGAADDSGLPNDRFFAVRPEGSVSTLKIQRTERGDSAVYLCASSLSQTFGDEQFFGPGTRLTVL.

This clonotype was counted a single time. The rearrangement links TRBV7-6 to TRBJ2-5; D perhaps matches TRBD1 (6 bases). V was pared by 5 bases and J by 0 bases, with 16 bases between. From germline, CDR1 is SGHVS and CDR2 FNYEAQ. The CDR3 has 16 amino acids. CDR3 loop: CASSKPGQPYQETQYF. In DNA form, the CDR3 reads TGTGCCAGCAGCAAGCCGGGACAACCGTACCAAGAGACCCAGTACTTC. Full variable domain (missing parts from reference TRBV7-6 and TRBJ2-5): GAGVSQSPRYKVTKRGQDVALRCDPISGHVSLYWYRQALGQGPEFLTYFNYEAQQDKSGLPNDRFSAERPEGSISTLTIQRTEQRDSAMYRCASSKPGQPYQETQYFGPGTRLLVL.

As to this clonotype: One end of the junction is discordant with germline, which a read error may explain. V usage is TRBV4-1 and J usage is TRBJ2-1; 13 nucleotides align to TRBD2. The CDR3 totals 17 residues. CDR1 and CDR2 (germline): MGHRA, YSYEKL. CDR3 region: CASSQGTSGINVDEQIF. The CDR3 coding sequence is TGCGCCAGCAGCCAGGGGACTAGCGGGATAAATGTGGATGAGCAGATCTTC.

The rearrangement joins TRBV4-1 to TRBJ2-6; D not certain. Germline-derived CDR1 and CDR2 are MGHRA and YSYEKL. The CDR3 covers 17 residues. Trimming shortened V by 3 bases and J by 0 bases, and 12 bases separated the two germline ends. The CDR3, as DNA: TGCGCCAGCAGCCAGATGTGGCCGTCCTCTGGGGCCAACGTCCTGACTTTC. The encoded protein is CASSQMWPSSGANVLTF.

This clonotype has a count of ten or more. The gene calls are TRBV12-3 or TRBV12-4 and TRBJ2-3; 7 positions match TRBD1. Germline trimming cut 6 bases from V and 0 bases from J; bases unmatched to any gene: 6. The CDR3 is 15 residues long. The CDR3 protein is CASSLTGPSTDTQYF. CDR3 bases: TGTGCCAGCAGCTTGACAGGGCCTAGCACAGATACGCAGTATTTT.